This is a list of T cell receptor beta chains from one sample in a study of OX40 agonist ivuxolimab in advanced cancers. TCRdb keeps only in-frame clones here, not all; method: immunoSEQ multiplex PCR. The repertoire holds tens of thousands of clones, with over 65% as singletons. The sequenced sample was CD4+ or CD8+ T cells sorted from blood, obtained in a trial of the OX40 agonist ivuxolimab. These receptors were taken from an adult with an advanced solid tumor such as melanoma, head and neck, liver or kidney cancer. Each CDR3 is given with its conserved first and last residue. The order of the fields is D gene, clone size, V gene, J gene, CDR3 DNA, CDR3 protein. A D gene is named only where the DNA matches it firmly. Size values are once, few and many counts, or a class for expanded clones, and some rows have none.

NA	once	TRBV6-5	TRBJ2-7	TGTGCCAGCAGGCCCGATGATATGGCCTACGAGCAGTACTTC	CASRPDDMAYEQYF
NA	NA	TRBV10-1	TRBJ1-1	TGCGCCAGCAGTGATCAGCGGAACACTGAAGCTTTCTTT	CASSDQRNTEAFF
NA	NA	TRBV19	TRBJ1-2	TGTGCCAGTAGTATAGAGGGATATGGCTACACCTTC	CASSIEGYGYTF
NA	once	TRBV18	TRBJ2-5	TGTGCCAGCTCACCACAAGGGAAGGAGACCCAGTACTTC	CASSPQGKETQYF
TRBD1	NA	TRBV27	TRBJ1-2	TGTGCCAGCAGATACGGACAGGGCGGGCACCATGGCTACACCTTC	CASRYGQGGHHGYTF
NA	few	TRBV10-3	TRBJ2-2	TGTGCCATCACCGACAGGACATCCACCGGGGAGCTGTTTTTT	CAITDRTSTGELFF
TRBD1	NA	TRBV29-1	TRBJ1-2	TGCAGCGTGGAAGACAGGGCCCTCTATGGCTACACCTTC	CSVEDRALYGYTF
NA	NA	TRBV7-2	TRBJ2-7	TGTGCCAGCAGCTTAAGCCAGAACCCCGGGTACGAGCAGTACTTC	CASSLSQNPGYEQYF
NA	NA	TRBV7-9	TRBJ1-2	TGTGCCAGCAGCTTAGGAACCCCAGGGGTCTATGGCTACACCTTC	CASSLGTPGVYGYTF
TRBD2	few	TRBV12-5	TRBJ2-7	TGTGCTAGTGGCCCTAGCGGGGGGACATCCTACGAGCAGTACTTC	CASGPSGGTSYEQYF
NA	NA	TRBV2	TRBJ2-1	TGTGCCAGCAATCAGGGAGGGGGGATGGGCCTTTACGAGCAGTTCTTC	CASNQGGGMGLYEQFF
TRBD1	once	TRBV27	TRBJ1-2	TGTGCCAGCAGTTCACAGGGGGCTTATGGCTACACCTTC	CASSSQGAYGYTF
NA	once	TRBV15	TRBJ2-5	TGTGCCACCAGCAGAGACCCTGAGGAGACCCAGTACTTC	CATSRDPEETQYF
TRBD1	NA	TRBV18	TRBJ2-7	TGTGCCAGCTCACCACGGACAGGGGATCGCTCCTACGAGCAGTACTTC	CASSPRTGDRSYEQYF
NA	NA	TRBV4-1	TRBJ1-5	TGCGCCAGTAGCCAAGTCCTGAGTCAGCCCCAGCATTTT	CASSQVLSQPQHF
NA	NA	TRBV20-1	TRBJ2-5	TGCAGTGCTAGAGGGTGGGAGACCCAGTACTTC	CSARGWETQYF
TRBD1	NA	TRBV5-1	TRBJ1-4	TGCGCCAGCAGCGAACAGGGGGTAGATGAAAAACTGTTTTTT	CASSEQGVDEKLFF
NA	NA	TRBV7-9	TRBJ2-5	TGTGCCAGCAGTCCGGACCCGATGTACCAAGAGACCCAGTACTTC	CASSPDPMYQETQYF
NA	once	TRBV29-1	TRBJ1-2	TGCAGCGTTGAACAGGGGATCGAGGTCTATGGCTACACCTTC	CSVEQGIEVYGYTF
NA	NA	TRBV2	TRBJ2-7	TGTGCCAGCAGAGAGACCAGGGCAGAGCAGTACTTC	CASRETRAEQYF
NA	NA	TRBV25-1	TRBJ1-1	TGTGCCAGCTCCACCACAGGGTGGGACACTGAAGCTTTCTTT	CASSTTGWDTEAFF
NA	NA	TRBV5-8	TRBJ1-5	TGTGCCAGCAGCTTGGTAGGGGGCAATCAGCCCCAGCATTTT	CASSLVGGNQPQHF
TRBD1	NA	TRBV5-4	TRBJ2-7	TGTGCCAGCAGCCCAGACAGGGGGGCCTACGAGCAGTACTTC	CASSPDRGAYEQYF
TRBD1	NA	TRBV18	TRBJ2-3	TGTGCCAGCTCACCAAAGACAGGGACAGATACGCAGTATTTT	CASSPKTGTDTQYF
NA	NA	TRBV2	TRBJ1-5	TGTGCCAGCAGTCGGGGACGAAGGGACGATCAGCCCCAGCATTTT	CASSRGRRDDQPQHF
TRBD2	NA	TRBV6-6	TRBJ2-3	TGTGCCAGCAGTGCGACTAGCGGGGGCACAGATACGCAGTATTTT	CASSATSGGTDTQYF
NA	NA	TRBV6-6	TRBJ1-2	TGTGCCAGCAGTTATGGTCATACTAACTATGGCTACACCTTC	CASSYGHTNYGYTF
TRBD2	NA	TRBV6-5	TRBJ2-7	TGTGCCAGCAGTTACTCGAGCCTGGGGGGGTCGTACGAGCAGTACTTC	CASSYSSLGGSYEQYF
TRBD1	NA	TRBV4-1	TRBJ1-1	TGCGCCAGCAGCCGAGAAGGACAGGGCGGCACTGAAGCTTTCTTT	CASSREGQGGTEAFF
NA	NA	TRBV4-2	TRBJ2-7	TGTGCCAGCAGCCAAACGGCAGGGAAGGAATCCTACGAGCAGTACTTC	CASSQTAGKESYEQYF
NA	NA	TRBV18	TRBJ1-2	TGTGCCAGCTCACCCCCCGGACAGAGAGCTAACTATGGCTACACCTTC	CASSPPGQRANYGYTF